Detailed here is one TCR beta chain. The target antigen is unknown. This sample was taken from a study of OX40 agonist ivuxolimab in advanced cancers. Study-wide points: Within 6 weeks, CD4+ and CD8+ blood T cells expanded clonally at 0.1 to 3.0 mg/kg. The 0.1-3.0 mg/kg partial responders had among the lowest clonal expansion.

CDR3 length: 13 amino acids. The germline V gene encodes CDR1 SGHAT and CDR2 FQDESV (reference sequence). V was shortened by 1 base and J by 2 bases, with 5 bases between the two germline ends. Using immunoSEQ multiplex PCR, the repertoire was profiled, and TCRdb retains in-frame clones only, with some absent. The sample has fewer than 50,000 clones, around 90% seen once. Sequencing was performed on CD4+ or CD8+ T cells sorted from blood, taken in a trial of the OX40 agonist ivuxolimab. The clonotype originates from an adult with an advanced solid tumor such as melanoma, head and neck, liver or kidney cancer. The chain employs TRBV11-1 and TRBJ1-2; D is unclear. CDR3 nucleotide sequence: TGTGCCAGCAGCTTAGGTGGGAACTATGGCTACACCTTC. Protein product: CASSLGGNYGYTF.